This TCR beta chain came from a study of T cell responses to AZD1222 COVID-19 vaccine. The study's findings and limits: Across spike, vaccine-associated CD4 TCRs were found, dominant at 160-218 and 743-854.

The CDR3 has 14 amino acids. V dropped 4 bases and J dropped 1 base, with 10 bases sitting between them. Germline V CDR1 and CDR2: SGHNT, YENEEA. Assay: immunoSEQ multiplex PCR; the TCRdb copy retains only in-frame clones and omits some. The sample includes 150,000 to 200,000 clones, about 90% of them seen just once. A word on this clone: The antigen remains undetermined.

This chain uses TRBV11-3 with TRBJ1-1; TRBD1 might be the D (5 bases). This sequence originates from an adult in good health. Material: peripheral blood, obtained on day 0 of AZD1222 vaccination. The CDR3 is CASSSGTENTEAFF. CDR3 in DNA: TGTGCCAGCAGCTCCGGGACCGAGAACACTGAAGCTTTCTTT.